This TCR beta chain was identified during a study of T-cell reconstitution after alpha-beta-depleted transplantation in children (dated by TCRdb to about 2016). Background on the whole study: Using TCR repertoire profiling, the study quantitatively followed how T-cell immune reconstitution unfolded in children after TCRalphabeta/CD19-depleted allogeneic hematopoietic cell transplantation.

On this clonotype: The antigen this receptor binds is unknown. Per-base qualities were not stored, and no clone one base away is much larger.

The treatment or condition tag for this specimen amounts to: allogeneic hematopoietic cell transplantation with graft depleted of TCRalphabeta T cells and CD19 B cells. TCRalphabeta/CD19-depleted allogeneic hematopoietic cell grafts were given to the transplant recipients, all of whom were children. V loses 7 bases of germline sequence and J loses 4 bases, and the interval between the two ends is 13 bases. CDR1 and CDR2, looked up from the germline V gene, are SQVTM and ANQGSEA. The cysteine opens and the phenylalanine closes a CDR3 of 12 amino acids. Only the CDR3 DNA is retained, 36 bases long and in frame from the first base. The paper's findings and limits, for the study overall: Over subsequent months, a decline in hyperexpanded clone frequencies was noted, and after one year, T-cell counts and TCRbeta diversity were mostly ascribed to newly produced T cells. About two months after transplant, the apparently early recovery of alphabetaT-cell counts reportedly depended on just several hundred clones that had expanded rapidly and came from non-depleted graft cells. The high TCRbeta diversity at day 60 in some patients was ascribed to recipient T cells and intrathymic progenitors that had survived conditioning.

The library relied on PCR. Instrument used: Illumina HiSeq 2500. TCR libraries were prepared with molecular barcoding, using unique molecular identifiers to normalize TCRbeta repertoire quantification. TCRdb itself trimmed the public reads at Q25 with fastp, ran MiXCR and retained productive beta chains. Rows merge per CDR3 protein into single entries with the most common DNA and genes. A total of just over 950,000 distinct CDR3 sequences appear in this sample, about 31% of them only once. Clones ranked in the top ten supply about 28% of the sample. The chain couples TRBV29-1 to TRBJ1-1; matching of 5 bases hints at TRBD1 as the D gene. Sequenced material: PBMCs, mostly from graft donor cells, taken 360 days after TCRalphabeta/CD19-depleted stem cell transplant. The source of this sequence is a boy younger than two who had a stem cell transplant for SCID, so the T cells may come from the graft donor. The CDR3 has the sequence CSAGRESTEAFF. The sequenced DNA is TGCAGCGCGGGACGGGAGAGCACTGAAGCTTTCTTT. Here the CDR3 is joined to the reference TRBV29-1 and TRBJ1-1 genes, and the full variable domain is: SAVISQKPSRDICQRGTSLTIQCQVDSQVTMMFWYRQQPGQSLTLIATANQGSEATYESGFVIDKFPISRPNLTFSTLTVSNMSPEDSSIYLCSAGRESTEAFFGQGTRLTVV.